This entry lists 5 T cell receptor beta chains sequenced from one sample in a study of CD8 T cells in Susac syndrome (dated by TCRdb to between 2019 and 2020). Receptor libraries were prepared by the immunoSEQ multiplex PCR assay. RNA was extracted with the RNeasy kit and roughly 0.45 to 1 ug was reverse transcribed using random hexamers. Through fastp at Q25 and MiXCR, TCRdb rebuilt clones from the public reads, retaining in-frame beta chains. Each record represents a unique CDR3 protein, reported with the most common genes and DNA among its rows. This sample lists fewer than 150,000 distinct CDR3 sequences; roughly 95% were detected once. The ten largest clones add up to around 0.12% of the sample. The specimen was CD4+ T cells from PBMCs. Receptor source: a human donor in good health.

J is TRBJ2-4 and V is TRBV6-2 or TRBV6-3; 7 bases match TRBD1. V lost 7 bases and J lost 0; bases outside the gene matches: 6. Germline V gene data show CDR1 as MNHEY and CDR2 as SVGEGT. The CDR3 contains 15 residues. CDR3 nucleotides: TGTGCCAGCACTACGACAGGGATAGCCAAAAACATTCAGTACTTC. Protein: CASTTTGIAKNIQYF.

The chain carries TRBV18 and TRBJ1-1; 8 nucleotides match TRBD1. Trimming cost V 2 bases and J 3 bases; bases outside gene matches: 5. In germline, CDR1 is KGHSH, CDR2 LQKENI. The CDR3 covers 15 residues. CDR3 amino acids: CASSPGRGLDTEAFF. The CDR3 DNA is TGTGCCAGCTCACCAGGCAGGGGGCTAGACACTGAAGCTTTCTTT.

The chain carries TRBV28 and TRBJ2-1, with D perhaps TRBD2 (5 bases). The CDR3 is 15 residues long. Germline CDR1 reads MDHEN; CDR2 reads SYDVKM. With 8 bases removed from V and 0 bases from J, the gap between germline ends came to 14 bases. CDR3 in DNA: TGTGCCAGCTCGCGGGCGGAGTTCTCCTACAATGAGCAGTTCTTC. Translation gives CASSRAEFSYNEQFF. The full variable domain, rest sourced from reference TRBV28 and TRBJ2-1, is DVKVTQSSRYLVKRTGEKVFLECVQDMDHENMFWYRQDPGLGLRLIYFSYDVKMKEKGDIPEGYSVSREKKERFSLILESASTNQTSMYLCASSRAEFSYNEQFFGPGTRLTVL.

The chain recombines TRBV19 with TRBJ2-2, with 7 nucleotides matching TRBD1. Germline loops: CDR1 LNHDA, CDR2 SQIVND (reference sequence). Losses at the gene ends were 5 bases for V and 3 bases for J; bases not matched to a gene: 9. This CDR3 is 16 amino acids long. The CDR3 is CASSSRQGRDTGELFF. CDR3 sequence (DNA): TGTGCCAGTAGTTCTCGACAGGGTCGCGACACCGGGGAGCTGTTTTTT.

This rearrangement joins TRBV28 to TRBJ2-3; D gene ambiguous. Trimming left V 9 bases short and J 1 base short, with 11 bases between. Germline CDR1 reads MDHEN; CDR2 reads SYDVKM. CDR3 length: 13 amino acids. CDR3 nucleotides: TGTGCCAGTCTTGATGGGGGCACAGATACGCAGTATTTT. Its protein product is CASLDGGTDTQYF.